These 25 T cell receptor beta chains originate from one sample sequenced in a study of low-dose radiotherapy and immunotherapy resistance in tumors. Gene-specific TRAV and TRBV primers were used for first-strand cDNA, covering alpha and beta chains. The authors amplified TCRs for 20 to 25 PCR cycles with a constant-region primer and a V-primer adapter. TCRdb re-analysed the reads in MiXCR, keeping a single row per CDR3 protein. The repertoire holds some 15,000 distinct CDR3 sequences, with roughly 52% as singletons. Every receptor here comes from a human donor with advanced metastatic prostate, ovarian, gallbladder or colorectal cancer (not recorded which). This table probably holds off-target reads from a library built for another chain.

This sequence joins TRBV5-6 and TRBJ1-5; D unresolved. Per the germline V gene, CDR1 is SGHDT and CDR2 is YYEEEE. Trimming stripped 3 bases from V and 10 bases from J, with 17 bases between. The length of the CDR3 is 14 residues. CDR3 nucleotide sequence: TGTGCCAGCAGCTGGAAGGACCCAACTGATCCCCAGCATTTT. This encodes CASSWKDPTDPQHF.

This sequence joins TRBV20-1 and TRBJ2-5, with TRBD2 matching 8 bases. Germline values: CDR1 DFQATT, CDR2 SNEGSKA (reference sequence). The length of the CDR3 is 15 residues. Trimming cost V 6 bases and J 5 bases; bases outside gene matches: 14. In DNA form, the CDR3 reads TGCAGTGCGTCGAGCGGGAGTATTTATTCGGAGACCCAGTACTTC. Residues: CSASSGSIYSETQYF.

V is TRBV23-1 and J is TRBJ2-1; D is uncertain. TRBV23-1 is filed as an ORF, its function uncertain. The germline V and J ends were trimmed by 4 bases and 7 bases, with 5 bases remaining between them. The CDR3 extends over 11 amino acids. CDR3 sequence reads: CASSPLNEQFF. In DNA form, the CDR3 reads TGCGCCAGCAGTCCCTTGAATGAGCAGTTCTTC.

The chain recombines TRBV20-1 with TRBJ2-1, with TRBD1 identical over 7 bases. Germline CDR1 and CDR2: DFQATT and SNEGSKA (reference sequence). CDR3 size: 16 residues. The V segment lost 3 bases and the J segment 4 bases; nucleotides outside the gene matches: 12. The CDR3 nucleotides read TGCAGTGCTAGCTTTCCAACAGGGGTTTGGTACAATGAGCAGTTCTTC. Its translation is CSASFPTGVWYNEQFF.

This clonotype was seen more than once but under ten times. V usage is TRBV5-4 and J usage is TRBJ2-7; 7 bases agree with TRBD2. Germline V gives CDR1 SGHNT, CDR2 YYREEE (reference sequence). The CDR3 runs 15 residues. V gave up 4 bases and J gave up 4 bases; unmatched junction bases: 11. The CDR3 is CASSGGDPFAYEQYF. The CDR3 nucleotides read TGTGCCAGCAGCGGGGGGGATCCCTTTGCATACGAGCAGTACTTC.

The rearrangement links TRBV7-3 to TRBJ1-1; 7 bases line up with TRBD1. Germline V CDR1 and CDR2: SGHTA, FQGTGA. J gave up 11 bases and V 6 bases, and 12 bases lay outside the gene matches. The CDR3 consists of 13 residues. CDR3 protein: CASSSDRESGAFF. DNA of the CDR3: TGTGCCAGCAGTTCAGACAGGGAGTCTGGGGCTTTCTTT.

This clonotype was counted a few times. The chain is built from TRBV18 and TRBJ2-3; D is possibly TRBD1 or TRBD2 (5 bases each). The germline V gene encodes CDR1 KGHSH and CDR2 LQKENI. The CDR3 consists of 13 residues. Trimming removed 2 bases from V and 4 bases from J, with 7 bases in between. CDR3 sequence: CASSPRDADTQYF. In DNA form, the CDR3 reads TGTGCCAGCTCACCAAGGGACGCAGATACGCAGTATTTT.

The gene calls are TRBV5-5 and TRBJ2-7; maybe TRBD2 (5 bases). The germline CDR1 and CDR2 sequences are SGHKS and YYEKEE (reference sequence). The germline V and J ends were trimmed by 4 bases and 5 bases, with 10 bases remaining between them. The CDR3 loop spans 12 amino acids. The CDR3 bases are TGTGCCAGCAGCCCGGGGTTTAACGAGCAGTACTTC. Its protein product is CASSPGFNEQYF. The entire variable domain, with the rest obtained from reference TRBV5-5 and TRBJ2-7, is as follows: DAGVTQSPTHLIKTRGQQVTLRCSPISGHKSVSWYQQVLGQGPQFIFQYYEKEERGRGNFPDRFSARQFPNYSSELNVNALLLGDSALYLCASSPGFNEQYFGPGTRLTVT.

The chain has TRBV29-1 and TRBJ2-1; tentative D call: TRBD2 (5 bases). The CDR3 has 15 residues. Trimming left V 4 bases short and J 4 bases short, with 17 bases between. The germline CDR1 and CDR2 sequences are SQVTM and ANQGSEA. The CDR3 region has the DNA TGCAGCGTTGTGGTAGCGTTGACCCCGTACAATGAGCAGTTCTTC. Protein product: CSVVVALTPYNEQFF.

The chain joins TRBV5-1 to TRBJ1-2; tentatively, D is TRBD1 (5 bases). Trimming took off 0 bases at V and 4 bases at J, with 13 bases between the two ends. Germline CDR1 reads SGHRS; CDR2 reads YFSETQ. The CDR3 has 15 amino acids. The CDR3 loop is CASSLGDGAAYGYTF. In nucleotides, the CDR3 is TGCGCCAGCAGCTTGGGAGACGGGGCAGCCTATGGCTACACCTTC. Combining the CDR3 with reference TRBV5-1 and TRBJ1-2 gives the whole variable domain KAGVTQTPRYLIKTRGQQVTLSCSPISGHRSVSWYQQTPGQGLQFLFEYFSETQRNKGNFPGRFSGRQFSNSRSEMNVSTLELGDSALYLCASSLGDGAAYGYTFGSGTRLTVV.

In DNA, the CDR3 is TGTGCCAGCAGTTCCGGGACAGCCAGCTCCTACAATGAGCAGTTCTTC. It specifies CASSSGTASSYNEQFF. This chain uses TRBV11-3 with TRBJ2-1; 7 bases map to TRBD1. This CDR3 is built from 16 residues. V lost 6 bases, J lost 0 bases, and 8 bases stayed unmatched. In germline, CDR1 is SGHNT, CDR2 YENEEA.

This clonotype was counted only a few times. V gene TRBV5-1 combines with J gene TRBJ2-7; possible D gene TRBD2, 5 bases. This CDR3 has 14 residues. Germline CDR1 is SGHRS and CDR2 is YFSETQ. V shed 0 bases and J shed 5 bases, with 12 bases lying between them. This CDR3 is CASSLEFTRDEQYF. The CDR3 nucleotides are TGCGCCAGCAGCTTGGAATTTACTAGGGACGAGCAGTACTTC.

This clonotype has only a few counts. This chain links TRBV5-1 with TRBJ1-3; weak D call: TRBD1 (5 bases). CDR1 is SGHRS, CDR2 YFSETQ, per germline. V was shortened by 4 bases and J by 0 bases, with 14 bases between the two germline ends. This CDR3 is built from 16 residues. CDR3 in DNA: TGCGCCAGCAGCCCGGGACCGTTAAGCTCTGGAAACACCATATATTTT. Amino acid sequence: CASSPGPLSSGNTIYF.

The chain combines TRBV9 with TRBJ1-1; possible D gene TRBD1, 6 bases. V was shortened by 3 bases and J by 5 bases, with 11 bases between the two germline ends. The CDR3 spans 13 residues. In germline, CDR1 is SGDLS, CDR2 YYNGEE. CDR3 DNA: TGTGCCAGCAGCGCGGGACAAGGGACTGAAGCTTTCTTT. Translating gives CASSAGQGTEAFF.

This clonotype has more than one count but fewer than ten. The rearrangement links TRBV2 to TRBJ1-2; TRBD1 agrees at 8 bases. The J segment lost 2 bases and the V segment lost 6 bases, leaving 5 bases of the junction unmatched. CDR3 length equals 14 residues. The germline gives CDR1 SNHLY, CDR2 FYNNEI. The CDR3 loop is CASRAGQGNYGYTF. In nucleotides, the CDR3 is TGTGCCAGCAGGGCCGGACAGGGCAACTATGGCTACACCTTC.

The genes are TRBV28 and TRBJ1-5; no firm D call. This CDR3 contains 14 residues. V was shortened by 2 bases and J by 1 base, with 6 bases between the two germline ends. CDR1 and CDR2 (germline): MDHEN, SYDVKM. The CDR3 sequence is CASSLDTSNQPQHF. CDR3 nucleotide sequence: TGTGCCAGCAGTTTAGACACCAGCAATCAGCCCCAGCATTTT. Using reference TRBV28 and TRBJ1-5 for the parts outside the CDR3, the full variable domain is DVKVTQSSRYLVKRTGEKVFLECVQDMDHENMFWYRQDPGLGLRLIYFSYDVKMKEKGDIPEGYSVSREKKERFSLILESASTNQTSMYLCASSLDTSNQPQHFGDGTRLSIL.

This clonotype was found a few times. The chain has TRBV10-3 and TRBJ2-5; 7 positions agree with TRBD2. This CDR3 spans 14 amino acids. Germline V gene lookup returns CDR1 ENHRY and CDR2 SYGVKD. V lost 4 bases, J lost 2 bases, and 4 bases stayed unmatched. Here the CDR3 DNA reads TGTGCCATCAGTGGGGGGGGACCTCAAGAGACCCAGTACTTC. This encodes CAISGGGPQETQYF.

The gene calls are TRBV27 and TRBJ2-7; no firm D call. The CDR3 covers 12 residues. Trimming removed 6 bases from V and 4 bases from J, with 10 bases in between. The germline V gene has CDR1 MNHEY and CDR2 SMNVEV (reference sequence). In DNA form, the CDR3 reads TGTGCCAGCAGCGGCCAGAGGTACGAGCAGTACTTC. Its translation: CASSGQRYEQYF.

This clonotype was found a few times. This rearrangement joins TRBV12-3 or TRBV12-4 to TRBJ2-1; D might be TRBD2 (5 bases). This CDR3 has 19 residues. The V gene lost 3 bases and the J gene lost 1 base, with 22 bases spanning the gap. The CDR3 region has the DNA TGTGCCAGCAGTTTGGCCAGACGTGGCCTAGCAAGGTCCTACAATGAGCAGTTCTTC. Its protein product is CASSLARRGLARSYNEQFF.

The V call is TRBV29-1, the J call TRBJ1-5; TRBD1 agrees at 11 bases. Germline-derived CDR1 and CDR2 are SQVTM and ANQGSEA. J gave up 4 bases and V 6 bases, and 2 bases lay outside the gene matches. The CDR3 extends over 13 amino acids. In DNA, the CDR3 is TGCAGCGTCGGGACAGGGGGAAATCAGCCCCAGCATTTT. Its translation is CSVGTGGNQPQHF.

The V gene is TRBV2, the J gene TRBJ1-5, with 7 bases matching TRBD1. Losses at the gene ends were 2 bases for V and 2 bases for J; bases not matched to a gene: 3. This CDR3 is 15 amino acids long. Looked up from germline, CDR1 is SNHLY and CDR2 is FYNNEI. CDR3 bases: TGTGCCAGCAGTGAACGGGACAGCCGCAATCAGCCCCAGCATTTT. Amino acids: CASSERDSRNQPQHF. Filled out from reference TRBV2 and TRBJ1-5, the complete variable domain reads EPEVTQTPSHQVTQMGQEVILRCVPISNHLYFYWYRQILGQKVEFLVSFYNNEISEKSEIFDDQFSVERPDGSNFTLKIRSTKLEDSAMYFCASSERDSRNQPQHFGDGTRLSIL.

This clonotype was recorded a few times. The chain combines TRBV14 with TRBJ2-1; TRBD2 matches 12 bases. V shed 5 bases and J 9 bases; nucleotides not matched to a gene: 8. Germline V gene sequence: CDR1 SGHDN, CDR2 FVKESK. The CDR3 contains 15 residues. CDR3 loop: CASSLLPSGRGEQFF. The CDR3, as DNA: TGTGCCAGCAGCTTGTTGCCTAGCGGGAGGGGTGAGCAGTTCTTC.

V usage is TRBV20-1 and J usage is TRBJ2-3, with TRBD2 identical over 12 bases. Germline loops: CDR1 DFQATT, CDR2 SNEGSKA (reference sequence). The J segment lost 6 bases and the V segment lost 0 bases, leaving 13 bases of the junction unmatched. CDR3 size: 18 residues. Written as DNA, the CDR3 is TGCAGTGCTAGAGATTGGGGGGCTAGCGGGAGGGCCGGGGATACGCAGTATTTT. Amino acids: CSARDWGASGRAGDTQYF.

This chain connects TRBV19 to TRBJ1-1, with a possible D match to TRBD1 (5 bases). V dropped 7 bases and J dropped 2 bases, with 17 bases sitting between them. The CDR3 loop spans 15 amino acids. Germline V gives CDR1 LNHDA, CDR2 SQIVND (reference sequence). The CDR3 sequence is CASTPTRGRNTEAFF. The CDR3 bases are TGTGCCAGTACCCCTACGAGGGGCAGAAACACTGAAGCTTTCTTT.

The chain carries TRBV7-3 and TRBJ2-1; D possibly corresponds to TRBD2 (6 bases). The CDR3 sequence is 13 residues long. V lost 2 bases and J 9 bases, leaving 11 bases between the germline ends. Germline CDR1 is SGHTA and CDR2 is FQGTGA. In nucleotides, the CDR3 is TGTGCCAGCAGCTTAGAACTAGCAGTTGAGCAGTTCTTC. It codes for CASSLELAVEQFF.